A selection of T cell receptor beta chains follows, all from one sample in a study of beta chain features in type 1 diabetes. Libraries were prepared by immunoSEQ multiplex PCR; TCRdb keeps only in-frame clonotypes and omits some of them. The sample includes about 300,000 clones, roughly 8% seen only once; the top ten take 1%. The source material was central memory CD4+ T cells from blood. The receptors here all came from a woman in her late teens or twenties in good health. The CDR3 runs from the conserved cysteine through the conserved F or W. The order of the fields is CDR3 protein, CDR3 DNA, D gene, V gene, J gene, clone size. A D gene is named only where the DNA matches it firmly. Rows give clone size only sometimes, using once, few, many, or a class for an expanded clone.

CDR3: CAWSVLAGVGELFF
DNA: TGTGCCTGGAGTGTACTAGCGGGAGTCGGGGAGCTGTTTTTT
D: TRBD2
V: TRBV30
J: TRBJ2-2
size: few

CDR3: CASSQGMDTGELFF
DNA: TGTGCCAGCTCCCAGGGGATGGACACCGGGGAGCTGTTTTTT
D: -
V: TRBV19
J: TRBJ2-2
size: few

CDR3: CASSSTGAAYSPLHF
DNA: TGTGCCAGCAGCTCAACCGGGGCCGCCTATTCACCCCTCCACTTT
D: -
V: TRBV7-2
J: TRBJ1-6
size: few

CDR3: CASSLEGPLYF
DNA: TGCGCCAGCAGCTTGGAGGGGCCCTTGTACTTC
D: -
V: TRBV5-1
J: TRBJ2-7
size: -

CDR3: CASSSGWGTEAFF
DNA: TGCGCCAGCAGTAGTGGATGGGGCACTGAAGCTTTCTTT
D: -
V: TRBV5-1
J: TRBJ1-1
size: -

CDR3: CASSLGGRAEETQYF
DNA: TGTGCCAGCAGCTTGGGAGGGAGGGCTGAAGAGACCCAGTACTTC
D: TRBD2
V: TRBV7-7
J: TRBJ2-5
size: -

CDR3: CASSATGGPYGYTF
DNA: TGTGCCAGCAGCGCGACAGGGGGGCCCTATGGCTACACCTTC
D: TRBD1
V: TRBV9
J: TRBJ1-2
size: many

CDR3: CATSRVKGNYEQYF
DNA: TGTGCCACCAGCAGAGTAAAGGGTAATTACGAGCAGTACTTC
D: -
V: TRBV15
J: TRBJ2-7
size: few

CDR3: CATSRSGQGWDNEQFF
DNA: TGTGCCACCAGCAGATCCGGACAGGGATGGGACAATGAGCAGTTCTTC
D: TRBD1
V: TRBV15
J: TRBJ2-1
size: -

CDR3: CASSREIASRVTYNEQFF
DNA: TGCGCCAGCAGCCGAGAGATAGCGTCTAGAGTTACCTACAATGAGCAGTTCTTC
D: -
V: TRBV4-3
J: TRBJ2-1
size: -

CDR3: CASSLLVASVYNEQFF
DNA: TGTGCCAGCAGCTTGTTAGTCGCATCGGTCTACAATGAGCAGTTCTTC
D: -
V: TRBV5-6
J: TRBJ2-1
size: -

CDR3: CASSPGLETYGYTF
DNA: TGTGCCAGCTCACCAGGTCTGGAGACGTATGGCTACACCTTC
D: -
V: TRBV18
J: TRBJ1-2
size: -

CDR3: CASSLAGPQYNEQFF
DNA: TGTGCCAGCAGCTTGGCGGGACCGCAGTACAATGAGCAGTTCTTC
D: -
V: TRBV5-4
J: TRBJ2-1
size: -

CDR3: CASSYDQGGHNEQFF
DNA: TGTGCCAGCAGTTACGATCAGGGCGGTCACAATGAGCAGTTCTTC
D: -
V: TRBV6-5
J: TRBJ2-1
size: -

CDR3: CASSVEVGQGWTQYF
DNA: TGTGCCAGCAGCGTAGAGGTAGGCCAGGGGTGGACGCAGTATTTT
D: -
V: TRBV9
J: TRBJ2-3
size: -

CDR3: CASSSQGERGTEAFF
DNA: TGTGCCAGCAGCTCACAAGGGGAGCGGGGGACTGAAGCTTTCTTT
D: -
V: TRBV7-2
J: TRBJ1-1
size: many

CDR3: CASSAGHLGGQETQYF
DNA: TGTGCCAGCAGCGCCGGACATCTTGGGGGCCAAGAGACCCAGTACTTC
D: -
V: TRBV9
J: TRBJ2-5
size: few

CDR3: CASSLNQGASETQYF
DNA: TGTGCTAGCAGCTTAAACCAGGGGGCATCAGAGACCCAGTACTTC
D: TRBD1
V: TRBV7-7
J: TRBJ2-5
size: once

CDR3: CASRTSSYEQYF
DNA: TGTGCCAGCAGGACCTCCTCCTACGAGCAGTACTTC
D: -
V: TRBV6-5
J: TRBJ2-7
size: -

CDR3: CASSSRGSNQPQHF
DNA: TGTGCCAGCAGCTCCAGGGGGAGCAATCAGCCCCAGCATTTT
D: TRBD1
V: TRBV7-9
J: TRBJ1-5
size: -

CDR3: CASSYGEGAEAFF
DNA: TGTGCCAGCAGTTACGGGGAGGGGGCGGAAGCTTTCTTT
D: TRBD1
V: TRBV6-5
J: TRBJ1-1
size: few

CDR3: CASSRGTGAGELFF
DNA: TGTGCCAGCAGCCGCGGGACAGGGGCCGGGGAGCTGTTTTTT
D: TRBD1
V: TRBV6-5
J: TRBJ2-2
size: few

CDR3: CASSLLNGIQYF
DNA: TGTGCCAGTAGCCTCCTCAATGGCATTCAGTACTTC
D: -
V: TRBV19
J: TRBJ2-4
size: many

CDR3: CASSLSYSFRQPQHF
DNA: TGTGCCAGCAGCTTATCCTACTCATTCAGGCAGCCCCAGCATTTT
D: -
V: TRBV7-2
J: TRBJ1-5
size: -

CDR3: CASSLGPYWELFF
DNA: TGTGCCAGCAGCCTGGGACCGTACTGGGAGCTGTTTTTT
D: -
V: TRBV11-3
J: TRBJ2-2
size: -

CDR3: CASSLLVEETQYF
DNA: TGTGCCAGCAGCTTATTAGTGGAAGAGACCCAGTACTTC
D: -
V: TRBV7-9
J: TRBJ2-5
size: -

CDR3: CASSYSLTDTYEQYF
DNA: TGTGCCAGCAGTTACTCGTTGACAGATACCTACGAGCAGTACTTC
D: -
V: TRBV6-5
J: TRBJ2-7
size: -